This TCR beta chain came from a study of cytomegalovirus exposure and HLA in healthy donors. V lost 3 bases and J 5 bases, leaving 4 bases between the germline ends. This CDR3 contains 11 residues. The germline gives CDR1 SGHNT, CDR2 YENEEA. Both 60 Vbeta primers and 13 Jbeta primers went into the PCR. Only in-frame clones appear in the TCRdb table, and some are missing; sequencing was by immunoSEQ multiplex PCR. The sample lists some 150,000 clones, 64% occurring once. Concerning this clone: Its target is unknown.

The study's findings and limits: In a later analysis, HLA-C alleles had the fewest associated TCRs, DRB1 alleles the most. There were several of the most significant clusters that appeared linked to common viral pathogens in a later analysis.

The sample comprised PBMCs. The chain carries TRBV11-3 and TRBJ1-1; D gene uncertain. The clonotype originates from a woman in her twenties or thirties in good health and CMV-seropositive. The CDR3 loop is CASSFSTEAFF. The CDR3 region has the DNA TGTGCCAGCAGCTTCAGTACTGAAGCTTTCTTT.